This entry features one TCR beta chain sequence. Original handling: Amplification of reference gene primers provided the estimated nucleated cell counts. This table comes from immunoSEQ multiplex PCR, and its TCRdb copy is limited to in-frame clones, with some not included. V and J calls and clone size are as listed in that table; D and trimming were resolved from the DNA. The profile shows fewer than 40,000 clones, 65% to 80% of them singletons. The V gene end was trimmed by 0 bases and the J gene end by 3 bases; junction bases not matched to a gene: 11. The CDR3 totals 19 residues. Germline V gene data show CDR1 as SGHTA and CDR2 as FQGTGA. These data originate in a study of blood T cell repertoires in COVID-19.

This clonotype was obtained from a man aged 60 to 75 with active COVID-19. Sequencing was done on a sample of peripheral blood. The chain combines TRBV7-3 with TRBJ2-3; 11 bases match TRBD2. CDR3 sequence (DNA): TGTGCCAGCAGCTTAACCCTCGGGACTAGCGGTTCCCTTACAGATACGCAGTATTTT. The encoded protein is CASSLTLGTSGSLTDTQYF.